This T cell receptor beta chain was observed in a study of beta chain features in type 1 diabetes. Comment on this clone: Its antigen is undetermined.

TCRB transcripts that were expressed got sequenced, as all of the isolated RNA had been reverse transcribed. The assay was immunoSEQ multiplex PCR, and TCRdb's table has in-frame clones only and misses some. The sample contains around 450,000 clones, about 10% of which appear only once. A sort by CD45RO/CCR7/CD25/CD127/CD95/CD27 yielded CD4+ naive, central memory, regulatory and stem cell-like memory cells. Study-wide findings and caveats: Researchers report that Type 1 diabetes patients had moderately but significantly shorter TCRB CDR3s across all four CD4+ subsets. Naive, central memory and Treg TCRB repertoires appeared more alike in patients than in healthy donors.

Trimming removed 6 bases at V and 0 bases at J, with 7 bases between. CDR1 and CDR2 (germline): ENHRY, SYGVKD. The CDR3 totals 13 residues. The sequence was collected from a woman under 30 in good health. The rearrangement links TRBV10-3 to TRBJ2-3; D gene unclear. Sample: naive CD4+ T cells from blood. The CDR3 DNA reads TGTGCCATCAGGCTGGACAGCACAGATACGCAGTATTTT. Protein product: CAIRLDSTDTQYF.